This passage covers 18 T cell receptor beta chains from one sample sequenced in a study of T cell responses to AZD1222 COVID-19 vaccine. Assay: immunoSEQ multiplex PCR; the TCRdb copy retains only in-frame clones and omits some. Of some 87,000 clones in the sample, more than 75% were seen once. The starting material was peripheral blood, obtained on day 0 of MenACWY control vaccination. These receptor sequences come from an adult in good health.

The chain links TRBV5-5 to TRBJ2-2; a possible D gene is TRBD2 (6 bases). The CDR3 is 16 amino acids. V was shortened by 4 bases and J by 5 bases, with 18 bases between the two germline ends. The germline V gene encodes CDR1 SGHKS and CDR2 YYEKEE (reference sequence). This CDR3 reads CASSTWDGAGTGELFF. In DNA form, the CDR3 reads TGTGCCAGCAGCACCTGGGACGGGGCGGGAACCGGGGAGCTGTTTTTT.

The chain joins TRBV6-5 to TRBJ1-1; the D is unclear. CDR1 and CDR2 from the germline V gene are MNHEY and SVGAGI. The CDR3 is made up of 14 amino acids. With 0 bases removed from V and 1 base from J, the gap between germline ends came to 6 bases. In DNA form, the CDR3 reads TGTGCCAGCAGTTACTCGCGCGCGAACACTGAAGCTTTCTTT. Encoded protein: CASSYSRANTEAFF.

CDR3 nucleotides: TGTGCCAGCAGAGAAGAAAAACTGTTTTTT. Protein product: CASREEKLFF. The rearrangement uses TRBV6-6 and TRBJ1-4, with D uncertain. CDR1 and CDR2 from the germline V gene are MNHNY and SVGAGI (reference sequence). The CDR3 extends over 10 amino acids. Trimming cost V 6 bases and J 8 bases, with 4 bases left between them.

The chain carries TRBV4-2 and TRBJ1-5; no definite D call. The CDR3 consists of 13 residues. CDR1 and CDR2 (germline): LGHNA, YNFKEQ. V lost 0 bases and J 6 bases, leaving 6 bases between the germline ends. The chain's CDR3 is CASSQENGQPQHF. The CDR3 bases are TGTGCCAGCAGCCAAGAAAATGGTCAGCCCCAGCATTTT.

This clone was counted a single time. This rearrangement joins TRBV7-8 to TRBJ2-2; no clear D. Germline values: CDR1 SGHVS, CDR2 FQNEAQ. The CDR3 is made up of 15 amino acids. Trimming left V 1 base short and J 1 base short, with 7 bases between. The CDR3 DNA follows: TGTGCCAGCAGCTTAGGGGCGCAGAACACCGGGGAGCTGTTTTTT. It specifies CASSLGAQNTGELFF.

V and J are TRBV6-5 and TRBJ1-2, with 7 bases identical to TRBD1. The J segment lost 3 bases and the V segment lost 5 bases, leaving 3 bases of the junction unmatched. Looked up from germline, CDR1 is MNHEY and CDR2 is SVGAGI. This CDR3 region has 13 residues. CDR3 protein: CASSPQGDYGYTF. CDR3 nucleotides: TGTGCCAGCAGTCCTCAGGGGGACTATGGCTACACCTTC.

The chain has TRBV7-9 and TRBJ1-1; D is possibly TRBD1 (5 bases). The CDR3 is 14 residues long. The V gene's germline CDR1 is SEHNR and CDR2 FQNEAQ (reference sequence). V lost 3 bases, J lost 5 bases, and 13 bases lay in between. In DNA form, the CDR3 reads TGTGCCAGCAGCTTCCAGGGACTTGGGACTGAAGCTTTCTTT. It encodes CASSFQGLGTEAFF. The full variable domain, its missing parts supplied by reference TRBV7-9 and TRBJ1-1, is DTGVSQNPRHKITKRGQNVTFRCDPISEHNRLYWYRQTLGQGPEFLTYFQNEAQLEKSRLLSDRFSAERPKGSFSTLEIQRTEQGDSAMYLCASSFQGLGTEAFFGQGTRLTVV.

V usage is TRBV5-1 and J usage is TRBJ2-7; D gene uncertain. The CDR3 is 13 residues long. Germline CDR1 is SGHRS and CDR2 is YFSETQ. Trimming took 0 bases from V and 4 from J, leaving 8 bases between them. The CDR3, as DNA: TGCGCCAGCAGCTTGGACACCTTATACGAGCAGTACTTC. Translated: CASSLDTLYEQYF.

The V call is TRBV9, the J call TRBJ2-1; D is ambiguous. Trimming shortened V by 0 bases and J by 9 bases, and 16 bases separated the two germline ends. The CDR3 contains 15 residues. The germline V gene encodes CDR1 SGDLS and CDR2 YYNGEE. The CDR3 region has the DNA TGTGCCAGCAGCGTAGCTTATGAGATGGTCCGTGAGCAGTTCTTC. It yields the protein CASSVAYEMVREQFF. Full variable domain (remainder filled in from reference TRBV9 and TRBJ2-1): DSGVTQTPKHLITATGQRVTLRCSPRSGDLSVYWYQQSLDQGLQFLIQYYNGEERAKGNILERFSAQQFPDLHSELNLSSLELGDSALYFCASSVAYEMVREQFFGPGTRLTVL.

The chain uses TRBV27 and TRBJ2-5; D perhaps matches TRBD2 (5 bases). This CDR3 is built from 13 residues. Germline CDR1 is MNHEY and CDR2 is SMNVEV (reference sequence). Trimming took 0 bases from V and 3 from J, leaving 5 bases between them. CDR3 nucleotides: TGTGCCAGCAGTTTATCGAGGGAAGAGACCCAGTACTTC. Its translation is CASSLSREETQYF.

The chain has TRBV15 and TRBJ2-3, with 7 bases aligning to TRBD2. This CDR3 spans 19 amino acids. The V gene's germline CDR1 is LNHNV and CDR2 YYDKDF (reference sequence). After removal of 0 bases from V and 2 bases from J, the junction contained 14 bases not matched to a gene. CDR3 in amino acids: CATSRDLRFAGVDTDTQYF. The CDR3, as DNA: TGTGCCACCAGCAGAGATCTCCGGTTCGCGGGAGTGGACACAGATACGCAGTATTTT.

The rearrangement uses TRBV18 and TRBJ1-6; the match to TRBD1 covers 10 bases. Germline V gives CDR1 KGHSH, CDR2 LQKENI. V shed 3 bases and J 10 bases; nucleotides not matched to a gene: 6. CDR3 length: 15 residues. Here the CDR3 DNA reads TGTGCCAGCTCACCGAGGACAGGGGGAGAGTCACCCCTCCACTTT. It is translated as CASSPRTGGESPLHF.

The gene calls are TRBV19 and TRBJ1-3; D not resolved. The CDR3 consists of 15 residues. Trimming took off 7 bases at V and 0 bases at J, with 13 bases between the two ends. Per germline, CDR1 LNHDA and CDR2 SQIVND (reference sequence). CDR3 in DNA: TGTGCCAGTACCATGGGAAGGAGCTCTGGAAACACCATATATTTT. Translated: CASTMGRSSGNTIYF.

The chain employs TRBV6-5 and TRBJ1-1, with 8 bases aligning to TRBD1. V lost 6 bases to trimming and J lost 6 bases; unmatched junction nucleotides: 9. Germline V CDR1 and CDR2: MNHEY, SVGAGI. The CDR3 extends over 14 amino acids. The CDR3 DNA is TGTGCCAGCAGGGAGTCCAGGGGGCGATCTGAAGCTTTCTTT. Translating it yields CASRESRGRSEAFF.

The V and J genes are TRBV15 and TRBJ2-3, with 10 bases aligning to TRBD1. The V and J ends lost 8 bases and 1 base, in that order; junction bases with no gene match: 0. The CDR3 runs to 13 residues. Per germline, CDR1 LNHNV and CDR2 YYDKDF (reference sequence). CDR3 amino acids: CATGTGGTDTQYF. The CDR3 DNA reads as TGTGCCACCGGGACAGGGGGCACAGATACGCAGTATTTT. The whole variable domain, filled in from reference TRBV15 and TRBJ2-3, reads DAMVIQNPRYQVTQFGKPVTLSCSQTLNHNVMYWYQQKSSQAPKLLFHYYDKDFNNEADTPDNFQSRRPNTSFCFLDIRSPGLGDTAMYLCATGTGGTDTQYFGPGTRLTVL.

V and J are TRBV10-3 and TRBJ2-2; TRBD2 is a possible D gene (6 bases). Germline V gene lookup returns CDR1 ENHRY and CDR2 SYGVKD. Deletions cut 9 bases from V and 7 bases from J, with 9 bases between. The CDR3 length is 11 residues. In DNA, the CDR3 is TGTGCCATTTCGGGAGTCGGGGAGCTGTTTTTT. It yields the protein CAISGVGELFF.

The chain uses TRBV7-5 and TRBJ2-3. TRBV7-5 is noted as a pseudogene. The CDR3 loop spans 16 amino acids. The CDR3 loop reads CARSASGTPEDGTQYF. CDR3 nucleotides: TGTGCCAGAAGTGCTTCTGGGACCCCGGAAGACGGTACGCAGTATTTT.

The gene calls are TRBV19 and TRBJ1-5; D ambiguous. This CDR3 comprises 13 residues. From germline, CDR1 is LNHDA and CDR2 SQIVND (reference sequence). Trimming left V 5 bases short and J 6 bases short, with 11 bases between. In nucleotides, the CDR3 is TGTGCCAGTAGTCCTCAAAAAAGTCAGCCCCAGCATTTT. Protein product: CASSPQKSQPQHF.